This TCR beta chain was identified in a study of CD8+CD57+ T cells in acquired aplastic anemia. Before being chosen for sequencing, patients had shown CD8+CD57+ cell expansion by flow cytometry. This clonotype was seen at least ten times. The CDR3 is 15 amino acids. Germline CDR1 SGHRS, CDR2 YFSETQ. The ends were cut back, 1 base at V and 7 bases at J, with 12 bases in the middle. Genomic DNA constituted the template upon which TCR beta VDJ and CDR3 profiling was performed. MiXCR, applied by TCRdb to the reads, yields one record per CDR3 protein. This table has roughly 500,000 distinct CDR3 sequences, around 30% appearing once.

The V and J genes are TRBV5-1 and TRBJ1-6; D ambiguous. The sequencing sample was made of sorted CD4+, CD8+, or CD8+CD57+ T cells (not recorded which) from PBMCs. This sequence originates from a human donor with aplastic anemia. CDR3 residues: CASSLIGVANSPLHF. The CDR3 nucleotides read TGCGCCAGCAGCTTGATCGGGGTTGCAAATTCACCCCTCCACTTT.